Included here is one T cell receptor (beta chain) sequence, with context. Its cognate antigen is unknown. The PCR ran on 60 Vbeta and 13 Jbeta primers. Original analysis: Tens of millions of unique TCR beta chains, 9.5 million to 14 million shared, were counted in a later analysis. This table comes from immunoSEQ multiplex PCR, and its TCRdb copy is limited to in-frame clones, with some not included. The D gene and trimming were derived from the DNA, and the V and J assignments and clone size from that table. The data contain around 190,000 clones, around 87% of them seen just once; the ten biggest clones take up approximately 1.9%. This sample is drawn from a study of cytomegalovirus exposure and HLA in healthy donors. Study-wide findings and caveats: Per published accounts, TCR beta sequences correctly predicted the HLA-A and HLA-B alleles of most subjects. It was confirmed in vitro that a few of the CMV-associated chains were specific for CMV antigens.

This CDR3 comprises 13 residues. Trimming shortened V by 4 bases and J by 4 bases, and 10 bases separated the two germline ends. The germline CDR1 and CDR2 sequences are SGHDN and FVKESK. All the people who gave samples were healthy bone marrow donors. Sequencing was done on a sample of PBMCs. The receptor comes from a woman aged 18-30 years in good health and CMV-seronegative. V is TRBV14 and J is TRBJ1-1; a possible D gene is TRBD1 (6 bases). The CDR3 nucleotides are TGTGCCAGCAGCCTACAGGGATTCACTGAAGCTTTCTTT. It specifies CASSLQGFTEAFF.